Sequencing of this TCR beta chain was carried out in a study of T cell responses to AZD1222 COVID-19 vaccine. Study-wide findings and caveats: The study found vaccine-associated CD4 TCRs spanning spike, dominant at 160-218 and 743-854. Repertoires were obtained solely post-peak T cell response.

Using immunoSEQ multiplex PCR, the repertoire was profiled, and TCRdb retains in-frame clones only, with some absent. Among about 81,000 clones listed, 70% to 90% were seen once. With respect to this clone: What it recognizes is unknown.

The CDR3 has 13 amino acids. With V trimmed by 4 bases and J by 2 bases, 2 bases remained unmatched. Germline V CDR1 and CDR2: LGHDT, YNNKEL (reference sequence). The clonotype comes from an adult who received the AZD1222 COVID-19 vaccine. Sequenced here: peripheral blood, sampled 28 days after the second AZD1222 dose. The chain carries TRBV3-1 (or the pseudogene TRBV3-2) and TRBJ2-7, with TRBD1 identical over 7 bases. The CDR3 coding sequence is TGTGCCAGCAGCCTAGGGACAGCCTACGAGCAGTACTTC. Amino acids: CASSLGTAYEQYF.